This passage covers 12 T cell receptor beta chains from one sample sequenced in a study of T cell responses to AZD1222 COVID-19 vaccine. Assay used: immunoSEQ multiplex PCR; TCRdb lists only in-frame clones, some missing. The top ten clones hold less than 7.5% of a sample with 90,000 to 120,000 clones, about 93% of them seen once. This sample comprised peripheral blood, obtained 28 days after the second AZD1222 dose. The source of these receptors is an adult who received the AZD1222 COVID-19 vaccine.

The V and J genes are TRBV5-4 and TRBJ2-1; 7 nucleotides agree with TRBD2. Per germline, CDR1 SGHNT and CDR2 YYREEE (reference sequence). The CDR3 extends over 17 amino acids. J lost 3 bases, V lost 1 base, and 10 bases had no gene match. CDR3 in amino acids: CASSLFYASGFYNEQFF. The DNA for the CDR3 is TGTGCCAGCAGCTTGTTTTACGCTAGCGGATTCTACAATGAGCAGTTCTTC.

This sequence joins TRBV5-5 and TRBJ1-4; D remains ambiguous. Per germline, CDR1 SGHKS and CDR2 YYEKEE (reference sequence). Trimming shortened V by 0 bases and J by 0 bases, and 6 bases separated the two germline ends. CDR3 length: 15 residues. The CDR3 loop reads CASSLVGSTNEKLFF. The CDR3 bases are TGTGCCAGCAGCTTGGTGGGGTCAACTAATGAAAAACTGTTTTTT.

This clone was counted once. CDR3 DNA: TGTGCCCTAAGGAGACAGGGGCCGAACTATGGCTACACCTTC. The encoded protein is CALRRQGPNYGYTF. The V call is TRBV10-3, the J call TRBJ1-2, with TRBD1 matching 8 bases. CDR3 length equals 14 residues. Germline CDR1 ENHRY, CDR2 SYGVKD. The J segment lost 2 bases and the V segment lost 11 bases, leaving 10 bases of the junction unmatched.

As DNA, the CDR3 is TGTGCCAGCAGCTCCCTAGCGGGGGGTGGGGGTACGCAGTATTTT. Its protein is CASSSLAGGGGTQYF. The chain couples TRBV11-2 to TRBJ2-3; TRBD2 matches at 11 bases. Per germline, CDR1 SGHAT and CDR2 FQNNGV. V lost 4 bases and J lost 8; bases outside the gene matches: 8. This CDR3 has 15 amino acids.

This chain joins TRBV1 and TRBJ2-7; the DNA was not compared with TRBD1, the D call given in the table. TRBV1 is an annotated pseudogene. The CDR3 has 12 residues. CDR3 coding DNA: TGCACCAGCAGTCCGAGGACAGAGGGGCAGTACTTC. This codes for CTSSPRTEGQYF.

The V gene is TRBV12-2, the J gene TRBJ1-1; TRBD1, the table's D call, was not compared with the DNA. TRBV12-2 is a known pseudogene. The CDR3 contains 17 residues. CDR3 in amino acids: CASRPLGVSGENTEAFF. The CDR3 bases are TGTGCAAGTCGCCCCCTCGGAGTGTCAGGGGAGAACACTGAAGCTTTCTTT.

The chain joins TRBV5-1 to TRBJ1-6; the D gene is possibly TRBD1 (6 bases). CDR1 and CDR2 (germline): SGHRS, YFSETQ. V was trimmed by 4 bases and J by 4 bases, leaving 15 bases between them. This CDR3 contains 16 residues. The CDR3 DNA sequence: TGCGCCAGCAGCCAACAGGGCCCTCCATATAATTCACCCCTCCACTTT. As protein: CASSQQGPPYNSPLHF.

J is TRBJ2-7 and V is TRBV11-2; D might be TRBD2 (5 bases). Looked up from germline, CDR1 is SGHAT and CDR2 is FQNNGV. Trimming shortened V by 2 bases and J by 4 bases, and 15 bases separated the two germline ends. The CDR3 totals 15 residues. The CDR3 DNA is TGTGCCAGCAGCTTAATGGCGGGCCGCTTTTACGAGCAGTACTTC. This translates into CASSLMAGRFYEQYF.

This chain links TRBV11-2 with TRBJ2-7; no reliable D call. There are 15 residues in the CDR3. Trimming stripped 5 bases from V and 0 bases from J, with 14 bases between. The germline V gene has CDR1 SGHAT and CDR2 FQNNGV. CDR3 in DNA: TGTGCCAGCAGCCCAGAGGCGCCGTCCTCCTACGAGCAGTACTTC. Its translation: CASSPEAPSSYEQYF.

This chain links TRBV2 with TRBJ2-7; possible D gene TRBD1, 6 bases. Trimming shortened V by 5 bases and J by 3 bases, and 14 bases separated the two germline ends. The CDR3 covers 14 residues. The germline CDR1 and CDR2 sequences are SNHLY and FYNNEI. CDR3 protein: CASSSDRTVYEQYF. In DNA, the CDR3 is TGTGCCAGCAGTAGTGACAGGACGGTCTACGAGCAGTACTTC.

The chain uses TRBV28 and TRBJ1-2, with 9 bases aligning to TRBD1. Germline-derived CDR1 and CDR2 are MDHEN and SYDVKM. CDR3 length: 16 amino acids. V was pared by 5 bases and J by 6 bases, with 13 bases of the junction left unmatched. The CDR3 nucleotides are TGTGCCAGCAGTCAGCCCGGGACAGGGAGGTTTGATGGCTACACCTTC. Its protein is CASSQPGTGRFDGYTF.

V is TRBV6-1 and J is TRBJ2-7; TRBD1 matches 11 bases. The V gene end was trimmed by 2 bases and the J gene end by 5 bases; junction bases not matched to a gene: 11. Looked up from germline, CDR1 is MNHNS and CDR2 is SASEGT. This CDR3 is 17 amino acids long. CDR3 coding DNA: TGTGCCAGCAGTGAATACCCCCGGGACAGGGGGACTAACGAGCAGTACTTC. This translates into CASSEYPRDRGTNEQYF.